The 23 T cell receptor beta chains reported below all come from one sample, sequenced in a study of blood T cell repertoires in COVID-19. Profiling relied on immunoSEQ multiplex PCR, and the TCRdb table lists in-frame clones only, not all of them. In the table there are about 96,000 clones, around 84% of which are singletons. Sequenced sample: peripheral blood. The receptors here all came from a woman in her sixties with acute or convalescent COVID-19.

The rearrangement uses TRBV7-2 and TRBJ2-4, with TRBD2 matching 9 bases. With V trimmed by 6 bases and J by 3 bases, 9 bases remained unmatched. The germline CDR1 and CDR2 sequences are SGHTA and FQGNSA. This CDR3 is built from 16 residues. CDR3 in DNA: TGTGCCAGCAGGGGCGGGGGGGCCAGTCGCAAAAACATTCAGTACTTC. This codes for CASRGGGASRKNIQYF.

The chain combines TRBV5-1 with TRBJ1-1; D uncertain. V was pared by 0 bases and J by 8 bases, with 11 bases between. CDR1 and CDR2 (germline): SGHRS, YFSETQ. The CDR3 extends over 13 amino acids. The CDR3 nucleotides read TGCGCCAGCAGCTTGGACTGGCGGGAAGAAGCTTTCTTT. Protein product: CASSLDWREEAFF.

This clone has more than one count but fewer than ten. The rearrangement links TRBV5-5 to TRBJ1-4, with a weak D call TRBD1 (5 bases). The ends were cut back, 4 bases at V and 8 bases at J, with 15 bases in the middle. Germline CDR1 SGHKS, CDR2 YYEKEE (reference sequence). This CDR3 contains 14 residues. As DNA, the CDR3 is TGTGCCAGCAGCCCATCGACAGCCTCAGAAAAACTGTTTTTT. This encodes CASSPSTASEKLFF.

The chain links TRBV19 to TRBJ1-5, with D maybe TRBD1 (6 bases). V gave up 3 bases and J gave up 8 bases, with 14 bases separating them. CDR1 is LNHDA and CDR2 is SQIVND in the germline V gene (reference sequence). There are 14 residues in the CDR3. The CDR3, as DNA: TGTGCCAGTAGTATGGGACACCCCACGGAGCCCCAGCATTTT. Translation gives CASSMGHPTEPQHF.

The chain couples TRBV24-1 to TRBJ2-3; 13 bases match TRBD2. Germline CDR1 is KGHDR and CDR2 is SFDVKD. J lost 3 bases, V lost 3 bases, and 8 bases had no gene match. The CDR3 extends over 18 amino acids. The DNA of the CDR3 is TGTGCCACCAGTGATGCCCTACTAGCGGGGGGGCCGACAGATACGCAGTATTTT. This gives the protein CATSDALLAGGPTDTQYF.

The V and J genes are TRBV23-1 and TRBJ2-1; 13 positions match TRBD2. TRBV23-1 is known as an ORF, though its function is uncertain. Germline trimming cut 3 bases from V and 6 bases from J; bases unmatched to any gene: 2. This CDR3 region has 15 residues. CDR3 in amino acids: CASSQTSGGPNEQFF. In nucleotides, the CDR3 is TGCGCCAGCAGTCAGACTAGCGGGGGGCCCAATGAGCAGTTCTTC.

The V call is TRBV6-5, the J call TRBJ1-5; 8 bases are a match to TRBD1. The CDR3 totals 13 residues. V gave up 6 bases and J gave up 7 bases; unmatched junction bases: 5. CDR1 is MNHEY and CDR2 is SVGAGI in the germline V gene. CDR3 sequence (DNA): TGTGCCAGCAGGCCTCCAGGGGGCCAGCCCCAGCATTTT. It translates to CASRPPGGQPQHF.

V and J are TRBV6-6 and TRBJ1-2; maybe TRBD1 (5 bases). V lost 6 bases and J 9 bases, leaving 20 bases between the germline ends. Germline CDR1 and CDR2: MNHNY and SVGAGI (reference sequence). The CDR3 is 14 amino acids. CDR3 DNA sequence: TGTGCCAGCAGGTCCAATCAGGGCAGTTCTCGCTACACCTTC. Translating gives CASRSNQGSSRYTF.

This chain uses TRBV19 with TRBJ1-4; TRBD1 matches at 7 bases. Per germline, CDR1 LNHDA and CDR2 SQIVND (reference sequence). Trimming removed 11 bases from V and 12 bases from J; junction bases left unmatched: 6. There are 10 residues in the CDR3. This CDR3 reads CAGDREELFF. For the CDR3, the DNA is TGTGCCGGAGACAGGGAGGAACTGTTTTTT.

CDR3 in amino acids: CASSSLAGGNTEAFF. The CDR3 DNA sequence: TGTGCCAGCAGTTCCCTCGCAGGGGGGAACACTGAAGCTTTCTTT. This chain joins TRBV28 and TRBJ1-1; 7 bases line up with TRBD1. In germline, CDR1 is MDHEN, CDR2 SYDVKM. The V and J ends lost 4 bases and 1 base, in that order; junction bases with no gene match: 6. This CDR3 comprises 15 residues. Supplemented by reference TRBV28 and TRBJ1-1, the full variable domain reads DVKVTQSSRYLVKRTGEKVFLECVQDMDHENMFWYRQDPGLGLRLIYFSYDVKMKEKGDIPEGYSVSREKKERFSLILESASTNQTSMYLCASSSLAGGNTEAFFGQGTRLTVV.

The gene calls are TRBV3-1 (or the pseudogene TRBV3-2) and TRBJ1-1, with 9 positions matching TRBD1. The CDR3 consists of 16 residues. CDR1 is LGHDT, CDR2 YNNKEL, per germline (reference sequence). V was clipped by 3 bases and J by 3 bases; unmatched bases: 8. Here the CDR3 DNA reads TGTGCCAGCAGCCACTCACTTACAGGGGGCGACACTGAAGCTTTCTTT. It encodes CASSHSLTGGDTEAFF.

The CDR3 is CASSRTGGQREQYF. In DNA form, the CDR3 reads TGTGCCAGCAGCCGCACAGGGGGCCAAAGGGAGCAGTACTTC. V is TRBV14 and J is TRBJ2-7; 9 nucleotides align to TRBD1. V lost 4 bases to trimming and J lost 7 bases; unmatched junction nucleotides: 8. Germline V gene sequence: CDR1 SGHDN, CDR2 FVKESK. The CDR3 extends over 14 amino acids.

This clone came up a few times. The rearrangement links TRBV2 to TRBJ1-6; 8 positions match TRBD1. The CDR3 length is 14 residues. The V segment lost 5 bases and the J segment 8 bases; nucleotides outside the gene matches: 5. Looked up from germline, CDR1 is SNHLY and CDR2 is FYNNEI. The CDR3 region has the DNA TGTGCCAGCAGTTTCGACAGGGGATATTCACCCCTCCACTTT. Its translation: CASSFDRGYSPLHF.

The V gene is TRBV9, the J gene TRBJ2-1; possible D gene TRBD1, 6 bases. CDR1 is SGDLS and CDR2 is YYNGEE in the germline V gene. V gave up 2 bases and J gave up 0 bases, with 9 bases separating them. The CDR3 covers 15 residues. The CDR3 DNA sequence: TGTGCCAGCAGCGTCCGGGACATCTCCTACAATGAGCAGTTCTTC. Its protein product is CASSVRDISYNEQFF.

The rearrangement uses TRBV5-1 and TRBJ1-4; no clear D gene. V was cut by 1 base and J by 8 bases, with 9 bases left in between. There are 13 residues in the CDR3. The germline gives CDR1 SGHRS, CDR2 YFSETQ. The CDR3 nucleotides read TGCGCCAGCAGCTTGTTCGAGGGCGAAAAACTGTTTTTT. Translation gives CASSLFEGEKLFF.

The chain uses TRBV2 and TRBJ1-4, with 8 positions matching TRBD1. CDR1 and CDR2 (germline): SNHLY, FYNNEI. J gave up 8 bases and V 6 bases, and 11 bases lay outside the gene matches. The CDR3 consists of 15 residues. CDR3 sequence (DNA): TGTGCCAGCAGCAGAGACAGGGGAAGGGAAGAAAAACTGTTTTTT. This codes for CASSRDRGREEKLFF.

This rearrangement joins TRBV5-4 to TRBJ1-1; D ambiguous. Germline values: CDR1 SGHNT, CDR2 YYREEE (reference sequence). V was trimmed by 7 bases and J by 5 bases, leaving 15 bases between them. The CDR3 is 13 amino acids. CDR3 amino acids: CASGGPLLTEAFF. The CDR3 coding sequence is TGTGCCAGCGGTGGGCCATTATTGACTGAAGCTTTCTTT.

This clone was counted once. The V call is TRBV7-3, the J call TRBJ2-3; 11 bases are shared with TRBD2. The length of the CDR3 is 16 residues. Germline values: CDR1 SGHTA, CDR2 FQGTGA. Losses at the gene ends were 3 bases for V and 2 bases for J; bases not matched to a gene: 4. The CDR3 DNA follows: TGTGCCAGCAGCTTGGGACTAGCGGTGATCACAGATACGCAGTATTTT. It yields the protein CASSLGLAVITDTQYF. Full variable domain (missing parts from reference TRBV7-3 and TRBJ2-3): GAGVSQTPSNKVTEKGKYVELRCDPISGHTALYWYRQSLGQGPEFLIYFQGTGAADDSGLPNDRFFAVRPEGSVSTLKIQRTERGDSAVYLCASSLGLAVITDTQYFGPGTRLTVL.

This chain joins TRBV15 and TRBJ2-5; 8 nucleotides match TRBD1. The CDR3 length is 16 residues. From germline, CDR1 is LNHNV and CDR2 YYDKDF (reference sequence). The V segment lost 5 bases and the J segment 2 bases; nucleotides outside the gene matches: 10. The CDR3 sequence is CATSSPIYRGQETQYF. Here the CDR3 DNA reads TGTGCCACCAGCTCTCCTATCTACAGGGGGCAAGAGACCCAGTACTTC.

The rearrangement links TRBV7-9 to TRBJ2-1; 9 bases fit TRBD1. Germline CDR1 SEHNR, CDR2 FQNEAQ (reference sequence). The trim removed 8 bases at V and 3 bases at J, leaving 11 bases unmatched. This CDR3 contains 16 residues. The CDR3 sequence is CASRDTDRGYYNEQFF. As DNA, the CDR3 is TGTGCCAGCCGGGATACAGACAGGGGGTACTACAATGAGCAGTTCTTC.

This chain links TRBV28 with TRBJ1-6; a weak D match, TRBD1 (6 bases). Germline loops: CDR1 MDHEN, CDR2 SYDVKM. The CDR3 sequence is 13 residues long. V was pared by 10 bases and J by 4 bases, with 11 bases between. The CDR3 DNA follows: TGTGCCACCGTGGGGGCGTATAATTCACCCCTCCACTTT. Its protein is CATVGAYNSPLHF.

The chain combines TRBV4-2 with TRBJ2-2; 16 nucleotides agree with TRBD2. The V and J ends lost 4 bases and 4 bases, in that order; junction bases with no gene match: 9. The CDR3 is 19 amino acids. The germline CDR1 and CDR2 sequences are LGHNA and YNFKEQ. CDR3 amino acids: CASSPVGTSGGAGTGELFF. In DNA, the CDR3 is TGTGCCAGCAGCCCTGTTGGGACTAGCGGGGGGGCGGGCACCGGGGAGCTGTTTTTT.

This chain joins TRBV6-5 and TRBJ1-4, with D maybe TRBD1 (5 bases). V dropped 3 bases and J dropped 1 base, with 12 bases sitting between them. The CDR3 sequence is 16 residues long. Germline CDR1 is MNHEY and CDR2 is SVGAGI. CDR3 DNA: TGTGCCAGCAGTTATCGGGGACTCGAAACTAATGAAAAACTGTTTTTT. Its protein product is CASSYRGLETNEKLFF.